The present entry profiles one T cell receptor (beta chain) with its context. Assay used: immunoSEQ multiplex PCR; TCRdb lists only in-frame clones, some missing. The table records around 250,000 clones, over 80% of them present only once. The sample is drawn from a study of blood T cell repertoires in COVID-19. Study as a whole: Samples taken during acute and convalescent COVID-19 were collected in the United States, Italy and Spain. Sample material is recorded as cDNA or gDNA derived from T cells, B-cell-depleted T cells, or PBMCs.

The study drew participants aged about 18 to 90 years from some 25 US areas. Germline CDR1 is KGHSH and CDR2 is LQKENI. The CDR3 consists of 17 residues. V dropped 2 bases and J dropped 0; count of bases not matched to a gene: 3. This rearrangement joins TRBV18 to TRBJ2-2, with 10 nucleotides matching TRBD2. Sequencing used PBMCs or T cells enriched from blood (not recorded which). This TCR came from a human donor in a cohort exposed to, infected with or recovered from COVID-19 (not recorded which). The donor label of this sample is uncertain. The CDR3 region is CASSPGGLATNTGELFF. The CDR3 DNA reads TGTGCCAGCTCACCAGGGGGACTAGCGACGAACACCGGGGAGCTGTTTTTT.